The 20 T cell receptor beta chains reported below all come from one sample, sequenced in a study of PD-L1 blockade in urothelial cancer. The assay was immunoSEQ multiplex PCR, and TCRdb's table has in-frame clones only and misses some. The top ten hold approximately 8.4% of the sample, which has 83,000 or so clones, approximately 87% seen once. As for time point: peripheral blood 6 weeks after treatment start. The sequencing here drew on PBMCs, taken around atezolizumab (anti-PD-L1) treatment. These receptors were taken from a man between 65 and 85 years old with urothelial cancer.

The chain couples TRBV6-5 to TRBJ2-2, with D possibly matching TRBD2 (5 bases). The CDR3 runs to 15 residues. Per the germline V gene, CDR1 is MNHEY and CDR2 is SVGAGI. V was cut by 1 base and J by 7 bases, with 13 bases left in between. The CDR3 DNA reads TGTGCCAGCAGTTACTACGGGAAAATAAACGGGGAGCTGTTTTTT. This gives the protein CASSYYGKINGELFF.

CDR3 region: CASSQEVGTGENYGYTF. CDR3 DNA: TGCGCCAGCAGCCAAGAAGTCGGGACAGGGGAAAACTATGGCTACACCTTC. The genes are TRBV4-1 and TRBJ1-2; TRBD1 matches at 10 bases. The CDR3 has 17 amino acids. Germline V lookup: CDR1 MGHRA, CDR2 YSYEKL. V lost 0 bases and J lost 2; bases outside the gene matches: 6.

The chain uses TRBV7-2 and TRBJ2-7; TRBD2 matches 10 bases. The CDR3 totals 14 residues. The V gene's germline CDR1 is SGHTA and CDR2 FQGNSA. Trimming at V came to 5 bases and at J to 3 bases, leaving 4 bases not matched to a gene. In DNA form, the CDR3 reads TGTGCCAGCAGCCCCGGGACTAGCGACTACGAGCAGTACTTC. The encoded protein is CASSPGTSDYEQYF. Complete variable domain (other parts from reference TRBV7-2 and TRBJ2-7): GAGVSQSPSNKVTEKGKDVELRCDPISGHTALYWYRQSLGQGLEFLIYFQGNSAPDKSGLPSDRFSAERTGGSVSTLTIQRTQQEDSAVYLCASSPGTSDYEQYFGPGTRLTVT.

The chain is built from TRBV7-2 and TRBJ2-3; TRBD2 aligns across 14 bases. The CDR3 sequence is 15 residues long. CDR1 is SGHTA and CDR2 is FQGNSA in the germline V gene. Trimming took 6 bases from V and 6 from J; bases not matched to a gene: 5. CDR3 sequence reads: CASRVTSGGADTQYF. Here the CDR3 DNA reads TGTGCCAGCAGGGTGACTAGCGGGGGGGCCGATACGCAGTATTTT.

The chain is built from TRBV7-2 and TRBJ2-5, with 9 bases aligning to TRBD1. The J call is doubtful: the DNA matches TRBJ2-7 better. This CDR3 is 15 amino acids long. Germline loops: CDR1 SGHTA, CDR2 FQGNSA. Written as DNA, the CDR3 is TGTGCCAGCAGCCTACCCAGGACAGGGGTTGGCGAGCAGTACTTC. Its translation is CASSLPRTGVGEQYF.

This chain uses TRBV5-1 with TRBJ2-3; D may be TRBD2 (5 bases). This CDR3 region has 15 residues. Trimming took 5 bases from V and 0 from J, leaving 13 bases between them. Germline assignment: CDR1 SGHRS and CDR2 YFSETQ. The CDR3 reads CASSGETSSTDTQYF. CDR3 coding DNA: TGCGCCAGCAGTGGGGAGACTTCCAGCACAGATACGCAGTATTTT.

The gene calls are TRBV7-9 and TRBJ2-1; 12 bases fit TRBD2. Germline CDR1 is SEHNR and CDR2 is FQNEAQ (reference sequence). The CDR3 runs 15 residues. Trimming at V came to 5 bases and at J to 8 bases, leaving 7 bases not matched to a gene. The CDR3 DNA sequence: TGTGCCAGCAGCCAAACTAGCGGGAGGACGGATGAGCAGTTCTTC. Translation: CASSQTSGRTDEQFF. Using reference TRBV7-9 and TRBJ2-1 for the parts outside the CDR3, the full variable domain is DTGVSQNPRHKITKRGQNVTFRCDPISEHNRLYWYRQTLGQGPEFLTYFQNEAQLEKSRLLSDRFSAERPKGSFSTLEIQRTEQGDSAMYLCASSQTSGRTDEQFFGPGTRLTVL.

The CDR3 bases are TGTGCTAGTGGTGAGGTCAGGGGGACTGAAGCTTTCTTT. Translated: CASGEVRGTEAFF. The chain links TRBV12-5 to TRBJ1-1; 7 nucleotides line up with TRBD1. This CDR3 is 13 amino acids long. The germline CDR1 and CDR2 sequences are LGHNT and FRNRAP. V was clipped by 5 bases and J by 5 bases; unmatched bases: 5. Combining the CDR3 with reference TRBV12-5 and TRBJ1-1 gives the whole variable domain DARVTQTPRHKVTEMGQEVTMRCQPILGHNTVFWYRQTMMQGLELLAYFRNRAPLDDSGMPKDRFSAEMPDATLATLKIQPSEPRDSAVYFCASGEVRGTEAFFGQGTRLTVV.

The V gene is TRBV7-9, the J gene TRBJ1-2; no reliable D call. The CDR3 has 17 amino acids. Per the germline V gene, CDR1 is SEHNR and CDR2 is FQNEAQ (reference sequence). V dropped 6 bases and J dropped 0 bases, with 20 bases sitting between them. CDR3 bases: TGTGCCAGCAGTTCAACCCTTGACAACTCCCCTAACTATGGCTACACCTTC. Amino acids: CASSSTLDNSPNYGYTF.

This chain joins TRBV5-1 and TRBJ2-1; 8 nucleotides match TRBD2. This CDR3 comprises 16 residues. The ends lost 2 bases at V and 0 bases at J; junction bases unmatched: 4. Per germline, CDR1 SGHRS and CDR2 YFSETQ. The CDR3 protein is CASSFGGGSSYNEQFF. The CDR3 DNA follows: TGCGCCAGCAGCTTTGGCGGGGGGAGCTCCTACAATGAGCAGTTCTTC.

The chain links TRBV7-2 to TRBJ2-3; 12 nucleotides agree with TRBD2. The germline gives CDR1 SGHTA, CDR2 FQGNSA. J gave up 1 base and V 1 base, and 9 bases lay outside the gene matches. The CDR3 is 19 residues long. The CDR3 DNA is TGTGCCAGCAGCTTAGAGTCTAGCGGGGGGGCTACGCGCACAGATACGCAGTATTTT. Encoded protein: CASSLESSGGATRTDTQYF.

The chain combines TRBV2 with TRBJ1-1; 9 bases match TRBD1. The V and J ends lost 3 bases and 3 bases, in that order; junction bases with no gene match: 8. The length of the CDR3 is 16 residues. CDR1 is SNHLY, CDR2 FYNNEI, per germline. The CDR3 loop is CASSDSGTGTHTEAFF. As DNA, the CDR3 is TGTGCCAGCAGTGACTCCGGGACAGGGACCCACACTGAAGCTTTCTTT.

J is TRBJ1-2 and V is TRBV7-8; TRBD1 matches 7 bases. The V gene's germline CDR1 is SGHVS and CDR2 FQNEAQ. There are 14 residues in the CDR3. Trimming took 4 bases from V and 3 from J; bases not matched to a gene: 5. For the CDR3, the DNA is TGTGCCAGCAGCTCGACAGGGCCTGACTATGGCTACACCTTC. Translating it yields CASSSTGPDYGYTF.

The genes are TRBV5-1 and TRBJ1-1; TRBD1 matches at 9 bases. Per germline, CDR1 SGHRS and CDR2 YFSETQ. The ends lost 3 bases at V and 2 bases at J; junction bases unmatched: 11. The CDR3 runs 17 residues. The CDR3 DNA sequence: TGCGCCAGCAGCTCGAACCCTGATACAGGGGGCAACACTGAAGCTTTCTTT. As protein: CASSSNPDTGGNTEAFF.

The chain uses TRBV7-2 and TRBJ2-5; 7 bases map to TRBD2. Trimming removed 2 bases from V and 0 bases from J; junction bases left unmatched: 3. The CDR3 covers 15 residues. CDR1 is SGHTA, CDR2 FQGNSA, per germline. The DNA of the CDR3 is TGTGCCAGCAGCTTAAACGGGAGGTACCAAGAGACCCAGTACTTC. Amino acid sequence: CASSLNGRYQETQYF.

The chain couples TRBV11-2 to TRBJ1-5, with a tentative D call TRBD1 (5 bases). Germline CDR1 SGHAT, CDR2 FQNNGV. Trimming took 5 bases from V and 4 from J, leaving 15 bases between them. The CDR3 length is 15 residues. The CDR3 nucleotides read TGTGCCAGCAGCCCAGGGAGTGGGGGGAATCAGCCCCAGCATTTT. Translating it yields CASSPGSGGNQPQHF.

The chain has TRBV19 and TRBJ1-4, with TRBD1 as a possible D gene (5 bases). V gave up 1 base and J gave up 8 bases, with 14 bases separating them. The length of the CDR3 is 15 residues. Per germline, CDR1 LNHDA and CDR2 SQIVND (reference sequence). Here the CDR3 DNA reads TGTGCCAGTAGTATAGTTGGAGGGGCAGACGAAAAACTGTTTTTT. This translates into CASSIVGGADEKLFF.

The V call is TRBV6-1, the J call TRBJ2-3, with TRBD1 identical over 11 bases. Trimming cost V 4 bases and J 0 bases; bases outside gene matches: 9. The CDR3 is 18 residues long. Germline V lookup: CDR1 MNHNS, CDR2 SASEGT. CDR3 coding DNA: TGTGCCAGCAGTGGCGGACAGGGGGCACCTTCTAGCACAGATACGCAGTATTTT. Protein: CASSGGQGAPSSTDTQYF.

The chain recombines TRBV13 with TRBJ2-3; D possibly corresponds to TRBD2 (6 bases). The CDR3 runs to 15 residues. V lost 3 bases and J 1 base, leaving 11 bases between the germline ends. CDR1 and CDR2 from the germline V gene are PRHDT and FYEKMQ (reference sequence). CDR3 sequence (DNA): TGTGCCAGCAGCTTGGGCGGGGAGGGCACAGATACGCAGTATTTT. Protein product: CASSLGGEGTDTQYF.

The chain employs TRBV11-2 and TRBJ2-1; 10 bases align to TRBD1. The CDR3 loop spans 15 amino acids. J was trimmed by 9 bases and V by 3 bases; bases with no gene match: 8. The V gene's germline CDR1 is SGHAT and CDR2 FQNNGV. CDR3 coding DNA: TGTGCCAGCAGCTTCGGACAGGGGGACCTGAGTGAGCAGTTCTTC. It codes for CASSFGQGDLSEQFF.